This TCR beta chain was identified in a study of lymphopenia after photon versus proton radiotherapy. The study's findings and limits: Proton therapy kept repertoires fairly stable, unlike photons, which gained effector/memory cells. Oligoclonal CD8+ Temra expansion after nadir drove photon patients' diversity drop. Better survival with proton therapy was suggested as possible, not demonstrated.

Remarks on this clone: The antigen is undetermined.

Using immunoSEQ multiplex PCR, the repertoire was profiled, and TCRdb retains in-frame clones only, with some absent. Of about 39,000 clones detected, 80% to 95% appear once; the ten largest clones hold 12% to 15%. Germline V gene lookup returns CDR1 SGHDT and CDR2 YYEEEE. V shed 0 bases and J shed 6 bases, with 11 bases lying between them. CDR3 length: 14 amino acids. The material sequenced was peripheral blood, taken from a patient treated with photon-based radiotherapy. The rearrangement uses TRBV5-6 and TRBJ2-3; D unresolved. This TCR came from a man aged 55 to 70 with cholangiocarcinoma. Written as DNA, the CDR3 is TGTGCCAGCAGCTTGGACCCGACAAGGGATACGCAGTATTTT. The encoded protein is CASSLDPTRDTQYF.